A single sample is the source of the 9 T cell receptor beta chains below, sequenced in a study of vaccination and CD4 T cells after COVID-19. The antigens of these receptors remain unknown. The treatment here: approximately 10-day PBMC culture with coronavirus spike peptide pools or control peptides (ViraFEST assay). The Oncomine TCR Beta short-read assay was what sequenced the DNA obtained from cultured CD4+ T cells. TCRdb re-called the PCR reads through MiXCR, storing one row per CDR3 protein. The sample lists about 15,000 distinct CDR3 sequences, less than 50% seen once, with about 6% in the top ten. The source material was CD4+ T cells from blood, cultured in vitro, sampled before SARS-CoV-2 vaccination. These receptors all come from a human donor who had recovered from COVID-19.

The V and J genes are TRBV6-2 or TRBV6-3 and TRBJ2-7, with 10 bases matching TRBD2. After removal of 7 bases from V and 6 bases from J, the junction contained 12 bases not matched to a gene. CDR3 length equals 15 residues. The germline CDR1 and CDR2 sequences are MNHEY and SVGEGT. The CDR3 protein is CASKIGALAGFEQYF. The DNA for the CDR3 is TGTGCCAGCAAAATTGGGGCACTAGCGGGGTTCGAGCAGTACTTC.

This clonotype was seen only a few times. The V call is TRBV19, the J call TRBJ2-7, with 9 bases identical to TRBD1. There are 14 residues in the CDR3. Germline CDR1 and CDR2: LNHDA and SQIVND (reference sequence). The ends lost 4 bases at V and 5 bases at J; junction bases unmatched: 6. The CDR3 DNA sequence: TGTGCCAGTAGTAGAACAGGGGGCGGCGACGAGCAGTACTTC. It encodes CASSRTGGGDEQYF.

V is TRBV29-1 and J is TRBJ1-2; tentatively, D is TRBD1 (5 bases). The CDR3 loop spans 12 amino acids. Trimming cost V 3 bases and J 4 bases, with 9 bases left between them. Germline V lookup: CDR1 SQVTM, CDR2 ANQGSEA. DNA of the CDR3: TGCAGCGTTGACCAGGGCTCCTATGGCTACACCTTC. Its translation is CSVDQGSYGYTF.

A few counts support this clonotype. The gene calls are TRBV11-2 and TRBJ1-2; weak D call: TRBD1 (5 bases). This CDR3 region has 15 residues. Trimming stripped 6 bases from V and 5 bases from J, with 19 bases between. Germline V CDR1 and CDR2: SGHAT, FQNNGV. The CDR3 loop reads CASRPWTPVSYGYTF. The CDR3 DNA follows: TGTGCCAGCAGACCGTGGACACCGGTATCATATGGCTACACCTTC.

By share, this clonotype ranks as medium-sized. This CDR3 is CSARQGFNSPLHF. The CDR3 DNA reads as TGCAGTGCACGACAGGGGTTTAATTCACCCCTCCACTTT. The J gene is TRBJ1-6, the V gene TRBV20-1; 8 positions match TRBD1. Germline CDR1 and CDR2: DFQATT and SNEGSKA (reference sequence). V lost 6 bases to trimming and J lost 6 bases; unmatched junction nucleotides: 4. The CDR3 has 13 amino acids.

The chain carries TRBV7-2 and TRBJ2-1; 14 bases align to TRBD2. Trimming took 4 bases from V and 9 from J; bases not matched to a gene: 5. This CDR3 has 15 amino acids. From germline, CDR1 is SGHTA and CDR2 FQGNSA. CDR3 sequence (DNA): TGTGCCAGCAGCTCCAGGACTAGCGGGGGGAGTGAGCAGTTCTTC. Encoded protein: CASSSRTSGGSEQFF.

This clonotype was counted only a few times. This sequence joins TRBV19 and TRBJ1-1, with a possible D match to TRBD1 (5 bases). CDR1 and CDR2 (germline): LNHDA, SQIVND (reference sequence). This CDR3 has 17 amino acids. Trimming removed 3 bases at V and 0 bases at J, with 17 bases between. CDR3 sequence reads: CASSMQGGRGMNTEAFF. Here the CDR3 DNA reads TGTGCCAGTAGTATGCAGGGTGGAAGGGGTATGAACACTGAAGCTTTCTTT.

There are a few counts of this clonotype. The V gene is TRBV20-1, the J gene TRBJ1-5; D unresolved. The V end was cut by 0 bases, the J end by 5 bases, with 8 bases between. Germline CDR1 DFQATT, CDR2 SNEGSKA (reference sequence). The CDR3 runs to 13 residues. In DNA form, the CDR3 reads TGCAGTGCTAGAGAGGGAGTCGATCAGCCCCAGCATTTT. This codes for CSAREGVDQPQHF.

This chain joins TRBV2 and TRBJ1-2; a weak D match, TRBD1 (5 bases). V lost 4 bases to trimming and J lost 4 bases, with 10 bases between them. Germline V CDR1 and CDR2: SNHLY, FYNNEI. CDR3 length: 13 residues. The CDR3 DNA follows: TGTGCCAGCAGTGTGCAGGGAGGCTATGGCTACACCTTC. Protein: CASSVQGGYGYTF.